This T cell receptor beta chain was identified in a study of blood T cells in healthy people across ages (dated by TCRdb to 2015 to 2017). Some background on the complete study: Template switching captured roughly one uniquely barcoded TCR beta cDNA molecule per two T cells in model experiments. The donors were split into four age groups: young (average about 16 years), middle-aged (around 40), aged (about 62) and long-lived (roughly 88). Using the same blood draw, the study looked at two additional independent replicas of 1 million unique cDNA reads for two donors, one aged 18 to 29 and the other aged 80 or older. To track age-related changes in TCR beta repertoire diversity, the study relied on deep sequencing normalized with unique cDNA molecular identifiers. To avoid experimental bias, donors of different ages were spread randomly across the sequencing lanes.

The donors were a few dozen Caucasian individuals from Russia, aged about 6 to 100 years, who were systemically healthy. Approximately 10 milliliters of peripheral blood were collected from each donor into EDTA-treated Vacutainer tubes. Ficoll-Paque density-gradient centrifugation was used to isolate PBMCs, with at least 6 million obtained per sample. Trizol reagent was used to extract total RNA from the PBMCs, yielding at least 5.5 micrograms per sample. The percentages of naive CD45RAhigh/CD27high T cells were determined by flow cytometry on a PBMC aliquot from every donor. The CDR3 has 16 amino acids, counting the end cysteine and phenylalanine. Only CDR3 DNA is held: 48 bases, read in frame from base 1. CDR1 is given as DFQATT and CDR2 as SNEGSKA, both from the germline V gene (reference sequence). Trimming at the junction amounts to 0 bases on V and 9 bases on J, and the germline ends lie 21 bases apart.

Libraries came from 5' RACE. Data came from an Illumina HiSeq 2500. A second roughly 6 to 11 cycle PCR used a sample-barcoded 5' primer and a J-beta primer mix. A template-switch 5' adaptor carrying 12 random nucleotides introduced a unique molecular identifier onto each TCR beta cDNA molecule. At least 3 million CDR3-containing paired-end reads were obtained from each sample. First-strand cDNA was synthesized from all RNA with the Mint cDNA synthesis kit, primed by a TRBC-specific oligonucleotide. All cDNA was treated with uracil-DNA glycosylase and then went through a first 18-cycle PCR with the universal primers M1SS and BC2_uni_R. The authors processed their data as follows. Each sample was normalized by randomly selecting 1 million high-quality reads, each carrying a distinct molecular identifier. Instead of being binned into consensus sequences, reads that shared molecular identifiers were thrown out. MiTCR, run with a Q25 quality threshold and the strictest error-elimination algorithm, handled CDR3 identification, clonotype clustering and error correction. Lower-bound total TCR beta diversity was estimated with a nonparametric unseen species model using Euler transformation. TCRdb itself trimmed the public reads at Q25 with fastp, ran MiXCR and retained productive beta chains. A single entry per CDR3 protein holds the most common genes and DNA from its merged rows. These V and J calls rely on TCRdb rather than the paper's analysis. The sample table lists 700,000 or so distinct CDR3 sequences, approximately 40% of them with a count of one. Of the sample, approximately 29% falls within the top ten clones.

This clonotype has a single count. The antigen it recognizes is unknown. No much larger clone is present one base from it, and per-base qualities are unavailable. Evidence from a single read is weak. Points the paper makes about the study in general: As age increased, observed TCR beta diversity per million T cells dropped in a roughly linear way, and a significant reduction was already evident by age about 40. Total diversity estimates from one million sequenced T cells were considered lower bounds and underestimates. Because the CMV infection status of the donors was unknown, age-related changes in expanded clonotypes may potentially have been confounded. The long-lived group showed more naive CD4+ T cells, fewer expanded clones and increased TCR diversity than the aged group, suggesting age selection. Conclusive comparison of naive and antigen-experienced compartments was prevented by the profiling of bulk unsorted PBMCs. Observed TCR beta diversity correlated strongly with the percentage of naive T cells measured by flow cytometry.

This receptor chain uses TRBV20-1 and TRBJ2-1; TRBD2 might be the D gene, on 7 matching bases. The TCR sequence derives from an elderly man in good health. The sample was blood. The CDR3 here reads CSARDAAGAGHGEQFF. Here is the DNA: TGCAGTGCTAGAGATGCGGCGGGGGCCGGGCATGGTGAGCAGTTCTTC.